The TCR beta chain described here comes from a study of metastatic and nonmetastatic thyroid tumors. Study background: Across peripheral blood and tumor or nodule tissue samples taken from malignant and benign thyroid patients, the repertoires were compared with one another. Overall study findings and caveats: Benign nodules were reported to have significantly lower TCR beta diversity than malignant thyroid tumors, in blood and tumor.

CDR1 SGHRS and CDR2 YFSETQ come from the germline V gene. This CDR3 comprises 15 residues. V lost 6 bases and J lost 0; bases outside the gene matches: 6. Ahead of thyroid surgery, no patient had received treatment of any kind. Per the original methods: A distant-metastasis classifier for papillary thyroid cancer was built using CDR3 differences across clinicopathological groups. Via MiXCR, TCRdb re-called the PCR reads. For this entry, the V and J calls and clone size follow TCRdb and not the study's own pipeline. The sample has fewer than 20,000 clones; 25% to 30% are singletons. The table lists this clone with a count of one. Its antigen remains unknown.

The rearrangement uses TRBV5-1 and TRBJ2-1; the match to TRBD1 covers 7 bases. The specimen was tumor tissue. The clonotype comes from a male donor with papillary thyroid cancer or a benign thyroid nodule (not recorded which). Some clones in this sample may be carry-over from other donors' samples. CDR3 region: CASTIGDSSYNEQFF. CDR3 nucleotides: TGCGCCAGCACCATTGGGGACAGCTCCTACAATGAGCAGTTCTTC.